The 26 T cell receptor beta chains below come from one sample, sequenced in a study of early T cells in non-severe SARS-CoV-2 infection (dated by TCRdb to about 2021). Library preparation was by 5' RACE. The listed sequencing device is NextSeq 500. The public sequencing data were trimmed at Q25 with fastp and processed into clonotypes with MiXCR by TCRdb, which kept only in-frame beta chains. Entries that share a CDR3 protein sequence are merged under the most common genes and DNA. The sample table contains approximately 65,000 distinct CDR3 sequences; only one count was recorded for 12% to 15% of them. Roughly 13% of the sample comes from the top ten. Material: whole blood. The origin of the receptors is an adult who was a healthcare worker with PCR-confirmed SARS-CoV-2 infection or an uninfected control (not recorded which).

The chain links TRBV6-2 or TRBV6-3 to TRBJ2-1; 8 bases align to TRBD2. The CDR3 is 17 residues long. Germline CDR1 MNHEY, CDR2 SVGEGT. V lost 8 bases to trimming and J lost 0 bases; unmatched junction nucleotides: 12. The CDR3 region is CASYDRLAHSSYNEQFF. In nucleotides, the CDR3 is TGTGCCAGCTATGATCGACTAGCGCATAGCTCCTACAATGAGCAGTTCTTC.

This clonotype was observed many times. The chain is built from TRBV11-2 and TRBJ1-3; D call uncertain. The CDR3 is 15 amino acids. Trimming cost V 3 bases and J 0 bases, with 9 bases left between them. Germline V gene lookup returns CDR1 SGHAT and CDR2 FQNNGV. CDR3 in DNA: TGTGCCAGCAGCTTGCTTCCGACCTCTGGAAACACCATATATTTT. Protein: CASSLLPTSGNTIYF.

With regard to this clonotype: A junction boundary mismatches the germline segment, possibly from a read error. The chain links TRBV29-1 to TRBJ1-4, with no clear D. The CDR3 totals 13 residues. From germline, CDR1 is SQVTM and CDR2 ANQGSEA. This CDR3 reads CSVGVATNEKLFF. CDR3 in DNA: TGCAGTGTTGGCGTTGCAACTAATGAAAAACTGTTTTTT.

As concerns this clonotype: This clone may be a read error of a much larger clone one base away. As DNA, the CDR3 is TGTGCCAGCAGCCATTGGATGTCCAGAAACACCATATATTTT. This gives the protein CASSHWMSRNTIYF. The chain has TRBV3-1 and TRBJ1-3; D is uncertain. Trimming cost V 3 bases and J 5 bases, with 11 bases left between them. CDR1 is LGHDT and CDR2 is YNNKEL in the germline V gene (reference sequence). The CDR3 runs 14 residues.

Many counts were recorded for this clonotype. This chain connects TRBV27 to TRBJ2-7, with no clear D. Looked up from germline, CDR1 is MNHEY and CDR2 is SMNVEV (reference sequence). V was trimmed by 0 bases and J by 6 bases, leaving 0 bases between them. This CDR3 spans 10 amino acids. This chain's CDR3 is CASSLSEQYF. The CDR3 region has the DNA TGTGCCAGCAGTTTATCCGAGCAGTACTTC.

The chain couples TRBV30 to TRBJ1-6, with D possibly TRBD1 on 5 matching bases. Trimming took off 1 base at V and 3 bases at J, with 10 bases between the two ends. The CDR3 sequence is 15 residues long. Germline assignment: CDR1 GTSNPN and CDR2 SVGIG (reference sequence). CDR3: CAWSGGIRYNSPLHF. For the CDR3, the DNA is TGTGCCTGGAGTGGGGGGATTCGCTATAATTCACCCCTCCACTTT.

The chain has TRBV7-9 and TRBJ1-6, with D possibly being TRBD1 (5 bases). The germline V gene encodes CDR1 SEHNR and CDR2 FQNEAQ (reference sequence). The CDR3 is 15 amino acids. V was trimmed by 6 bases and J by 5 bases, leaving 14 bases between them. The CDR3 protein is CASRLGTLDNSPLHF. For the CDR3, the DNA is TGTGCCAGCAGATTGGGGACGTTAGATAATTCACCCCTCCACTTT.

Of note for this clonotype: The conserved final phenylalanine or tryptophan is absent from the CDR3, which likely points to a read error. This chain joins TRBV9 and TRBJ1-3; weak D call: TRBD1 (5 bases). Germline V lookup: CDR1 SGDLS, CDR2 YYNGEE. V was pared by 4 bases and J by 7 bases, with 18 bases between. The CDR3 has 15 amino acids. CDR3 protein: CASSPGIREPNTIYL. CDR3 sequence (DNA): TGTGCCAGCAGCCCCGGAATCAGGGAGCCGAACACCATATATCTT.

The table lists this clonotype with a few counts. V and J are TRBV28 and TRBJ2-7, with D perhaps matching TRBD2 (5 bases). With 3 bases removed from V and 3 bases from J, the gap between germline ends came to 12 bases. Germline CDR1 reads MDHEN; CDR2 reads SYDVKM. The CDR3 is made up of 14 amino acids. The CDR3: CASSLLGVVYEQYF. The CDR3 DNA sequence: TGTGCCAGCAGTTTGCTCGGGGTCGTCTACGAGCAGTACTTC.

The rearrangement joins TRBV7-2 to TRBJ1-4; D gene uncertain. Germline V CDR1 and CDR2: SGHTA, FQGNSA. This CDR3 is built from 15 residues. V was shortened by 0 bases and J by 0 bases, with 5 bases between the two germline ends. The CDR3: CASSLAGATNEKLFF. CDR3 in DNA: TGTGCCAGCAGCTTAGCGGGCGCAACTAATGAAAAACTGTTTTTT.

The chain has TRBV24-1 and TRBJ1-5; D remains unclear. CDR1 and CDR2 (germline): KGHDR, SFDVKD. V lost 12 bases and J 5 bases, leaving 4 bases between the germline ends. This CDR3 has 9 residues. The CDR3 here is CASHQPQHF. DNA of the CDR3: TGTGCCTCACATCAGCCCCAGCATTTT.

This chain links TRBV28 with TRBJ1-1, with D maybe TRBD1 (5 bases). Germline V gene sequence: CDR1 MDHEN, CDR2 SYDVKM. Between the trimmed V and J ends, which lost 6 bases and 5 bases, there was a span of 16 bases. The CDR3 has 14 amino acids. The CDR3 here is CASRPRGGRTEAFF. DNA of the CDR3: TGTGCCAGCAGACCCCGTGGGGGTAGAACTGAAGCTTTCTTT.

This clonotype has more than one count but fewer than ten. This chain joins TRBV10-3 and TRBJ1-2; D not resolved. The CDR3 has 14 residues. Germline V lookup: CDR1 ENHRY, CDR2 SYGVKD. V was shortened by 3 bases and J by 7 bases, with 15 bases between the two germline ends. CDR3 loop: CAISEDSQRGGYTF. The CDR3 DNA is TGTGCCATCAGTGAAGACTCCCAACGCGGTGGCTACACCTTC.

The J gene is TRBJ1-1, the V gene TRBV18; TRBD1 agrees at 10 bases. Losses at the gene ends were 7 bases for V and 6 bases for J; bases not matched to a gene: 5. The CDR3 sequence is 13 residues long. Germline-derived CDR1 and CDR2 are KGHSH and LQKENI. CDR3 amino acids: CASLTDRGAEAFF. The CDR3 nucleotides read TGTGCCAGCTTAACGGACAGGGGGGCTGAAGCTTTCTTT.

This clonotype was seen a handful of times. The chain joins TRBV12-2 to TRBJ1-3; the table's D call TRBD1 went unverified against the DNA. TRBV12-2 is deemed a pseudogene. CDR3 length equals 19 residues. This CDR3 is CASRCVGPPPKAAGNTIYF. The CDR3 bases are TGTGCAAGTCGCTGCGTGGGGCCACCTCCAAAGGCCGCTGGAAACACCATATATTTT.

V gene TRBV6-6 combines with J gene TRBJ1-1; 7 positions agree with TRBD1. The CDR3 is made up of 16 amino acids. Losses at the gene ends were 2 bases for V and 11 bases for J; bases not matched to a gene: 17. The germline V gene encodes CDR1 MNHNY and CDR2 SVGAGI (reference sequence). The CDR3 reads CASSYTGTATSGRAFF. CDR3 sequence (DNA): TGTGCCAGCAGTTACACCGGGACAGCTACCTCGGGCAGGGCTTTCTTT.

The DNA of the CDR3 is TGTGCCAGCAGCCCTTGGACTAACACAGATACGCAGTATTTT. Translating gives CASSPWTNTDTQYF. This rearrangement joins TRBV7-6 to TRBJ2-3, with D tentatively TRBD2 (6 bases). The CDR3 sequence is 14 residues long. CDR1 is SGHVS and CDR2 is FNYEAQ in the germline V gene. Trimming shortened V by 5 bases and J by 2 bases, and 11 bases separated the two germline ends.

This clonotype was recorded a few times. This chain connects TRBV20-1 to TRBJ2-3; D is possibly TRBD2 (6 bases). CDR3 size: 13 residues. Trimming stripped 3 bases from V and 1 base from J, with 8 bases between. Per the germline V gene, CDR1 is DFQATT and CDR2 is SNEGSKA (reference sequence). The CDR3 nucleotides are TGCAGTGCTAGGGCTAGCGGCACAGATACGCAGTATTTT. Its protein product is CSARASGTDTQYF.

This clonotype was seen repeatedly, ten times or more. V and J are TRBV7-2 and TRBJ2-3, with 10 bases lining up with TRBD2. The ends lost 5 bases at V and 0 bases at J; junction bases unmatched: 5. In germline, CDR1 is SGHTA, CDR2 FQGNSA. This CDR3 has 16 amino acids. The CDR3 DNA reads TGTGCCAGCAGCGCGAGACTAGCGGGTAGCACAGATACGCAGTATTTT. It specifies CASSARLAGSTDTQYF.

Here the CDR3 reads CSVLTGRNYEQYF. The CDR3 DNA sequence: TGCAGCGTCCTGACAGGGCGCAACTACGAGCAGTACTTC. The J gene is TRBJ2-7, the V gene TRBV29-1; 7 positions agree with TRBD1. The CDR3 has 13 amino acids. V trimming: 6 bases; J trimming: 3 bases; junction bases outside the gene matches: 8. The V gene's germline CDR1 is SQVTM and CDR2 ANQGSEA.

The V and J genes are TRBV7-3 and TRBJ2-2; 12 nucleotides line up with TRBD2. The germline CDR1 and CDR2 sequences are SGHTA and FQGTGA. V lost 8 bases to trimming and J lost 8 bases; unmatched junction nucleotides: 12. CDR3 length equals 16 residues. This chain's CDR3 is CASGKGLAGAVGELFF. The DNA for the CDR3 is TGTGCCAGCGGCAAGGGACTAGCGGGTGCTGTTGGGGAGCTGTTTTTT.

The chain combines TRBV7-2 with TRBJ2-3; D is unclear. Germline loops: CDR1 SGHTA, CDR2 FQGNSA. The V end lost 5 bases, the J end lost 1 base, and 10 bases lay between the germline ends. CDR3 length: 14 residues. CDR3 nucleotide sequence: TGTGCCAGCAGCCCAAGCCGAGGCACAGATACGCAGTATTTT. This translates into CASSPSRGTDTQYF.

This clonotype has more than one count but fewer than ten. V is TRBV12-5 and J is TRBJ1-2, with D possibly matching TRBD1 (6 bases). Per the germline V gene, CDR1 is LGHNT and CDR2 is FRNRAP. V lost 5 bases and J 4 bases, leaving 23 bases between the germline ends. The CDR3 covers 17 residues. The CDR3 DNA reads as TGTGCTAGTGGTGGCCGGGGGCGCTTCCGCACGGGCTATGGCTACACCTTC. Its translation: CASGGRGRFRTGYGYTF.

Only a few counts were recorded for this clonotype. The chain carries TRBV29-1 and TRBJ1-4; tentatively, D is TRBD1 (6 bases). CDR3 length: 12 residues. Per the germline V gene, CDR1 is SQVTM and CDR2 is ANQGSEA. Trimming left V 6 bases short and J 7 bases short, with 12 bases between. This chain's CDR3 is CSVGQIGEKLFF. CDR3 nucleotide sequence: TGCAGCGTCGGACAGATAGGTGAAAAACTGTTTTTT.

This rearrangement joins TRBV12-3 or TRBV12-4 to TRBJ1-2, with D unclear. Trimming cost V 6 bases and J 4 bases, with 9 bases left between them. The CDR3 runs to 12 residues. The CDR3 nucleotides are TGTGCCAGCAGCCCCTCGAGCTATGGCTACACCTTC. Its translation: CASSPSSYGYTF.

Only a few counts were recorded for this clonotype. The V and J genes are TRBV18 and TRBJ2-1; TRBD2 is a possible D gene (6 bases). Germline V gene data show CDR1 as KGHSH and CDR2 as LQKENI. The CDR3 spans 16 residues. Between the trimmed V and J ends, which lost 3 bases and 10 bases, there was a span of 22 bases. In DNA, the CDR3 is TGTGCCAGCTCACCGCTTTCCACCCTGGCGGGGATCGAGCAGTTCTTC. Translation: CASSPLSTLAGIEQFF.